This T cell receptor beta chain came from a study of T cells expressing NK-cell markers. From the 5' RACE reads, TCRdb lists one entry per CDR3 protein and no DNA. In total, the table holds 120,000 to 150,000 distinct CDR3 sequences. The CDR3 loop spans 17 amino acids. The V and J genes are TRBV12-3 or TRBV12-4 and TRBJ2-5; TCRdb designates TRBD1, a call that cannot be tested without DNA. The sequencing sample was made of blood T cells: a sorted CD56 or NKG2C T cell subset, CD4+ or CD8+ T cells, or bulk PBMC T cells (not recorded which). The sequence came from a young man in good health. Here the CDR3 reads CASSPLPPAGLQETQYF.